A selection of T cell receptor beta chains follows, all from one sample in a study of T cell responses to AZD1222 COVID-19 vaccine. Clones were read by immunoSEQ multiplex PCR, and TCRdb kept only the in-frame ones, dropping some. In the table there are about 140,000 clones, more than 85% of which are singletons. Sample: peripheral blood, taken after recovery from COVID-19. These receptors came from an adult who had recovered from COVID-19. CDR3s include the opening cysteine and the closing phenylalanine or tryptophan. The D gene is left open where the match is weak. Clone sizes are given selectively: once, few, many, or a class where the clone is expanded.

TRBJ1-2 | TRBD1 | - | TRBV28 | TGTGCCAGCAGTGTGGGACAGGGGCGCTATGGCTACACCTTC | CASSVGQGRYGYTF
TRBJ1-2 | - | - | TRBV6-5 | TGTGCCAGCAGAAATACAGGGCGTGGGGGCTACACCTTC | CASRNTGRGGYTF
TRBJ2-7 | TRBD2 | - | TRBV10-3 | TGTGCCATCAGAACTCTAGCGGGAGAGGGCTACGAGCAGTACTTC | CAIRTLAGEGYEQYF
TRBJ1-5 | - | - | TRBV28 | TGTGCCAGCACCGAGGTCAATCAGCCCCAGCATTTT | CASTEVNQPQHF
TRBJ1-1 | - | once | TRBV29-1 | TGCAGCGTTGTGGGGGACATTAAACTGACTGGCACTGAAGCTTTCTTT | CSVVGDIKLTGTEAFF
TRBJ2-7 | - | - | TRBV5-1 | TGCGCCAGCAGCTTAAGGAGGGACGTCTACGAGCAGTACTTC | CASSLRRDVYEQYF
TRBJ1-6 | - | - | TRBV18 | TGTGCCAGCTCAAACGATCCTTCGGGTAATTCACCCCTCCACTTT | CASSNDPSGNSPLHF
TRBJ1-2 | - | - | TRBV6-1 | TGTGCCAGCAGTGATTTAGATTTTCTGGGGATATCGAAGGGTGGCTACACCTTC | CASSDLDFLGISKGGYTF
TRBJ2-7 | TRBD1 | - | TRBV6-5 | TGTGCCAGTCAACGGGACAGGGGGTACGAGCAGTACTTC | CASQRDRGYEQYF
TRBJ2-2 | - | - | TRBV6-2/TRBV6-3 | TGTGCCAGCAGTTGGACCCGGGAGAGGGCCGGGGAGCTGTTTTTT | CASSWTRERAGELFF
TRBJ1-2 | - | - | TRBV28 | TGTGCCAGCAGTTTTACGCTACCACCCTATGGCTACACCTTC | CASSFTLPPYGYTF
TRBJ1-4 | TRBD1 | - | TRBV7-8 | TGTGCCAGCAGCTTAAGAGGACAGGGGGCTGGAAAACTGTTTTTT | CASSLRGQGAGKLFF
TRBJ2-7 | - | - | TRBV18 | TGTGCCAGCTCACCGAGCTCCTACGAGCAGTACTTC | CASSPSSYEQYF
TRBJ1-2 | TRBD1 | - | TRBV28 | TGTGCCAGCAGTTTAATGGCAGGGGGCATTAACTATGGCTACACCTTC | CASSLMAGGINYGYTF
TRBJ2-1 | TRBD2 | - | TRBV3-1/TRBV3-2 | TGTGCCAGCAGCCACTTTAGCGGGGCGTCGGGCAATGAGCAGTTCTTC | CASSHFSGASGNEQFF
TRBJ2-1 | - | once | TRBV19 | TGTGCCAGTAGTATAGGGGGCCCTACCAATGAGCAGTTCTTC | CASSIGGPTNEQFF
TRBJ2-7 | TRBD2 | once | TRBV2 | TGTGCCAGCAGTTCCCGACTAGCGGGAGCCCTATACGAGCAGTACTTC | CASSSRLAGALYEQYF
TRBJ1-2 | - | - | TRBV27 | TGTGCCAGCAGTTTGAAAGTCAGCGGAGACTATGGCTACACCTTC | CASSLKVSGDYGYTF
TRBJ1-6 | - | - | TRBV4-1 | TGCGCCAGCAGCCAAGGGGAAGATAGGCCCCTCCACTTT | CASSQGEDRPLHF
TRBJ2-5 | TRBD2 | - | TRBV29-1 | TGCAGCGTGGCGGGACTAACGGAGACCCAGTACTTC | CSVAGLTETQYF
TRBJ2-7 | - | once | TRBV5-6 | TGTGCCAGCGAGGGCCAATCCTACGAGCAGTACTTC | CASEGQSYEQYF
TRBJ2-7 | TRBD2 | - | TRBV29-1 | TGCAGCGTCGCCGGGACTAGCGCCAACTACGAGCAGTACTTC | CSVAGTSANYEQYF